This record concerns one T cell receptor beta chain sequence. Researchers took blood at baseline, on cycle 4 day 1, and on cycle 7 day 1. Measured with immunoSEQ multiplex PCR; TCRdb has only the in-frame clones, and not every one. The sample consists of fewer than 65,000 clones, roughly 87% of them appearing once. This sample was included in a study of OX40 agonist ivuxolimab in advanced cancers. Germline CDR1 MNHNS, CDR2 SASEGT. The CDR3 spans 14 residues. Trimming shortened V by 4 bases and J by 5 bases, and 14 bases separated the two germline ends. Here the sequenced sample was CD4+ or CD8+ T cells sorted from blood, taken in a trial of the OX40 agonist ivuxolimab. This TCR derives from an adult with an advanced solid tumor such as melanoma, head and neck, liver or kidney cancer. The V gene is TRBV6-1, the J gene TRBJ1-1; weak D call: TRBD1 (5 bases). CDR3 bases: TGTGCCAGCAGTGGAGCGACAGTCAGAACTGAAGCTTTCTTT. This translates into CASSGATVRTEAFF.